This TCR beta chain is drawn from a study of T cells in Graves' hyperthyroidism and ophthalmopathy. Across the study: Peripheral blood sampling occurred at initial diagnosis, before any treatment.

This clonotype was seen ten or more times. The CDR3 loop spans 17 amino acids. Germline CDR1 is LGHNT and CDR2 is FRNRAP. V shed 0 bases and J 6 bases; nucleotides not matched to a gene: 7. The source material, RNA transcripts, was used to amplify TCR beta CDR3 regions. In the first-round RT-PCR of the TCR CDR3, the HTBI primer set was used. TCRdb reanalysed the multiplex PCR reads using MiXCR and keeps one entry per CDR3 protein. The table has 300,000 to 450,000 distinct CDR3 sequences, roughly 13% seen once. The material sequenced was blood. The receptor comes from a woman aged 60 to 75 with Graves' hyperthyroidism. The genes are TRBV12-5 and TRBJ2-1, with 11 bases identical to TRBD1. The CDR3, as DNA: TGTGCTAGTGGTTTGGTAACCGGACAGGGGGCGTCCAATGAGCAGTTCTTC. Its translation is CASGLVTGQGASNEQFF.